The rows below give T cell receptor beta chains drawn from one sample of a study of T cells in Graves' hyperthyroidism and ophthalmopathy. TCRdb redid the calling of the multiplex PCR reads with MiXCR, one entry per CDR3 protein. The table lists under 350,000 distinct CDR3 sequences, around a sixth of them singletons, with roughly 49% in the top ten. The sequenced sample consisted of blood. The receptors were gathered from a woman in her forties or fifties with Graves' hyperthyroidism. The CDR3 runs from the conserved cysteine through the conserved F or W. D genes are given only for firm matches. Clone size is shown for a subset of rows, as once, few, many or a class of expanded clone.

j_call clone_size d_call v_call cdr3_aa cdr3_nt
TRBJ2-7 many - TRBV6-1 CASRTPGFGEQYF TGTGCCAGCAGGACTCCTGGGTTTGGCGAGCAGTACTTC
TRBJ2-5 few - TRBV29-1 CSVSLAQETQYF TGCAGCGTTAGCCTAGCTCAAGAGACCCAGTACTTC
TRBJ2-7 few - TRBV20-1 CSARGINYASEQYF TGCAGTGCTAGAGGCATCAATTATGCTAGCGAGCAGTACTTC
TRBJ1-1 many TRBD1 TRBV7-2 CASSLKGALNTEAFF TGTGCCAGCAGCTTAAAGGGGGCCCTAAACACTGAAGCTTTCTTT
TRBJ1-4 - TRBD1 TRBV10-3 CATMGQVGEKLFF TGTGCCACAATGGGACAGGTTGGTGAAAAACTGTTTTTT
TRBJ2-7 - - TRBV28 CASSFSRQALFEQYF TGTGCCAGCAGTTTCTCCCGACAGGCGTTATTTGAGCAGTACTTC
TRBJ2-3 many TRBD2 TRBV7-2 CASSLTGGYTDTQYF TGTGCCAGCAGCTTGACGGGAGGGTACACAGATACGCAGTATTTT
TRBJ2-7 - - TRBV7-3 CASSWSSGEDEQYF TGTGCCAGCAGCTGGTCGAGTGGGGAGGACGAGCAGTACTTC
TRBJ1-1 many - TRBV20-1 CSARGVANTEAFF TGCAGTGCTAGAGGGGTGGCCAACACTGAAGCTTTCTTT
TRBJ2-1 - TRBD2 TRBV20-1 CSATGTRQFF TGCAGTGCAACCGGGACTAGGCAGTTCTTC
TRBJ1-1 - - TRBV6-2/TRBV6-3 CASGKNTEAFF TGTGCCAGTGGGAAGAACACTGAAGCTTTCTTT
TRBJ1-1 - - TRBV12-5 CASGPDTNTEAFF TGTGCTAGTGGCCCAGACACGAACACTGAAGCTTTCTTT
TRBJ1-2 few - TRBV12-3/TRBV12-4 CASSFIPGEVYGYTF TGTGCCAGCAGTTTTATCCCAGGGGAGGTTTATGGCTACACCTTC
TRBJ2-2 - - TRBV14 CASSWGHLNTGELFF TGTGCCAGCAGCTGGGGACACCTGAACACCGGGGAGCTGTTTTTT
TRBJ1-2 many - TRBV3-1 CASSSGEGFGYTF TGTGCCAGCTCCTCGGGGGAAGGCTTTGGCTACACCTTC
TRBJ2-7 - TRBD2 TRBV15 CATSKNVLAGGPDEQYF TGTGCCACCAGCAAGAACGTACTCGCGGGAGGGCCGGACGAGCAGTACTTC
TRBJ1-3 many - TRBV12-3/TRBV12-4 CASRRLGRTGNTIYF TGTGCCAGCAGGCGGCTCGGGAGGACTGGAAACACCATATATTTT
TRBJ2-1 many - TRBV7-6 CASSLGVGRYNEQFF TGTGCCAGCAGCCTCGGAGTTGGGAGATACAATGAGCAGTTCTTC
TRBJ1-3 few - TRBV7-9 CASSLVGRTSGNTIYF TGTGCCAGCAGCTTAGTGGGCAGAACCTCTGGAAACACCATATACTTT
TRBJ1-3 - TRBD1 TRBV3-1 CASSQGQGAKGNTIYF TGTGCCAGCAGCCAAGGACAGGGGGCTAAGGGAAACACCATATATTTT
TRBJ2-3 few TRBD2 TRBV5-1 CASSLDGSGDSTDTQYF TGCGCCAGCAGCTTGGATGGTAGCGGGGATAGCACAGATACGCAGTATTTT
TRBJ1-2 few - TRBV12-3/TRBV12-4 CASRPDSASYGYTF TGTGCCAGCAGGCCAGACAGTGCGAGCTATGGCTACACCTTC
TRBJ1-2 many TRBD1 TRBV11-2 CASSLRTGERDGYTF TGTGCCAGCAGCTTACGAACAGGGGAACGGGATGGCTACACCTTC
TRBJ2-1 - TRBD2 TRBV9 CASSTRGGDRIEQFF TGTGCCAGCAGCACCCGGGGGGGCGATCGGATTGAGCAGTTCTTC
TRBJ2-3 few - TRBV12-5 CASGLVQGRPSTDTQYF TGTGCTAGTGGTTTGGTACAGGGACGTCCTAGCACAGATACGCAGTATTTT
TRBJ2-1 - TRBD2 TRBV19 CANSAGTSLNEQFF TGTGCCAATAGTGCCGGGACTAGTCTCAATGAGCAGTTCTTC
TRBJ2-5 - - TRBV20-1 CSGGAAQETQYF TGCAGTGGGGGGGCAGCTCAAGAGACCCAGTACTTC
TRBJ1-1 many - TRBV11-3 CASSSNPPGTEAFF TGTGCCAGCAGCTCCAACCCCCCAGGGACTGAAGCTTTCTTT
TRBJ1-6 many TRBD1 TRBV20-1 CSAPTDRGTSPLHF TGCAGTGCTCCAACGGACAGGGGGACATCACCCCTCCACTTT
TRBJ1-1 - - TRBV19 CASSIGSRSAEPSNTEAFF TGTGCCAGTAGTATAGGGTCACGAAGCGCAGAACCCTCGAACACTGAAGCTTTCTTT
TRBJ1-1 few TRBD1 TRBV28 CASSFDRANTEAFF TGTGCCAGCAGTTTCGACAGGGCTAACACTGAAGCTTTCTTT
TRBJ1-6 few TRBD1 TRBV5-1 CASSPNSGTANSPLHF TGCGCCAGCAGCCCCAATTCCGGGACAGCAAATTCACCCCTCCACTTT
TRBJ1-6 few - TRBV7-9 CASSPRGGIESPLHF TGTGCCAGCAGCCCCCGAGGGGGAATAGAGTCACCCCTCCACTTT